These T cell receptor beta chains were read from a single sample in a study of T cell responses to AZD1222 COVID-19 vaccine. Clones were sequenced by immunoSEQ multiplex PCR, and TCRdb holds only the in-frame ones, with some missing. The sample lists approximately 89,000 clones; approximately 90% were seen once. The sequencing used peripheral blood, collected 28 days after the second AZD1222 dose. These TCRs come from an adult who received the AZD1222 COVID-19 vaccine. CDR3s include the opening cysteine and the closing phenylalanine or tryptophan. The order of the fields is clone size, V gene, J gene, D gene, CDR3 protein, CDR3 DNA. A D gene is named only where the DNA matches it firmly. Where a row states a size, it is once, few, many or the class of an expanded clone; other rows omit it.

-	TRBV28	TRBJ1-2	-	CASTWEGGLYGYTF	TGTGCCAGCACCTGGGAGGGGGGCCTCTATGGCTACACCTTC
-	TRBV10-3	TRBJ2-7	TRBD1	CAIRTGGMDEQYF	TGTGCCATCAGGACAGGGGGCATGGACGAGCAGTACTTC
-	TRBV11-2	TRBJ2-3	-	CASSSFPGTIYADTQYF	TGTGCCAGCAGCTCATTCCCCGGGACAATTTATGCAGATACGCAGTATTTT
-	TRBV6-4	TRBJ1-1	TRBD1	CASSTVTGGEAFF	TGTGCCAGCAGTACAGTTACAGGGGGTGAAGCTTTCTTT
few	TRBV14	TRBJ2-7	-	CASSRESRTDTYEQYF	TGTGCCAGCAGCCGCGAAAGCCGGACAGACACCTACGAGCAGTACTTC
-	TRBV2	TRBJ1-3	-	CASSGQSGNTIYF	TGTGCCAGCAGTGGACAGTCGGGAAACACCATATATTTT
-	TRBV3-1/TRBV3-2	TRBJ1-1	-	CASSHRPGAEAFF	TGTGCCAGCAGCCATCGGCCGGGGGCTGAAGCTTTCTTT
-	TRBV2	TRBJ1-5	TRBD1	CATRGTGGRNQPQHF	TGTGCGACAAGGGGAACAGGGGGTAGGAATCAGCCCCAGCATTTT
-	TRBV28	TRBJ1-5	-	CASSGGRQPQHF	TGTGCCAGCAGTGGGGGGAGGCAGCCCCAGCATTTT
once	TRBV28	TRBJ1-1	TRBD1	CASSSDRATEAFF	TGTGCCAGCAGTTCCGACAGGGCAACTGAAGCTTTCTTT
-	TRBV6-2/TRBV6-3	TRBJ1-3	-	CASSYAGVGNTIYF	TGTGCCAGCAGTTACGCAGGGGTTGGAAACACCATATATTTT
-	TRBV4-2	TRBJ1-6	TRBD1	CASSQDGQGSSYNSPLHF	TGTGCCAGCAGCCAAGACGGACAGGGCAGCTCCTATAATTCACCCCTCCACTTT
few	TRBV19	TRBJ2-7	-	CASRDDDYEQYF	TGTGCCAGCCGAGATGATGACTACGAGCAGTACTTC
-	TRBV29-1	TRBJ1-1	-	CSVEGPLGTEAFF	TGCAGCGTTGAAGGGCCCCTGGGCACTGAAGCTTTCTTT
-	TRBV5-1	TRBJ2-7	TRBD1	CASSLGTGYEQYF	TGCGCCAGCAGCTTGGGGACAGGTTACGAGCAGTACTTC
-	TRBV3-1/TRBV3-2	TRBJ2-3	-	CASSPRPYTDTQYF	TGTGCCAGCAGCCCACGACCCTACACAGATACGCAGTATTTT
-	TRBV19	TRBJ2-7	-	CASRARGPYEQYF	TGTGCCAGTAGGGCCAGGGGACCCTACGAGCAGTACTTC
few	TRBV7-2	TRBJ2-2	TRBD2	CASSLLAGGTGELFF	TGTGCCAGCAGCTTACTAGCGGGGGGCACCGGGGAGCTGTTTTTT
-	TRBV30	TRBJ1-1	TRBD1	CAGEQGAGTEAFF	TGTGCCGGAGAACAGGGGGCCGGGACTGAAGCTTTCTTT
-	TRBV5-1	TRBJ2-2	-	CASSLVTGAPGELFF	TGCGCCAGCAGCTTGGTAACGGGGGCCCCGGGGGAGCTGTTTTTT
-	TRBV27	TRBJ2-1	-	CASQKFRDNIINEQFF	TGTGCCAGCCAAAAATTCCGGGACAATATAATTAATGAGCAGTTCTTC
-	TRBV5-6	TRBJ1-1	TRBD1	CASTFYDRVNTEAFF	TGTGCCAGCACCTTCTACGACAGGGTAAACACTGAAGCTTTCTTT
-	TRBV6-4	TRBJ2-1	-	CASSDSPGPYNEQFF	TGTGCCAGCAGTGACTCCCCGGGTCCCTACAATGAGCAGTTCTTC
-	TRBV30	TRBJ1-1	TRBD1	CAWGQGSTEAFF	TGTGCCTGGGGACAGGGTTCCACTGAAGCTTTCTTT
-	TRBV6-5	TRBJ1-1	TRBD1	CASSFPMTGKGAEAFF	TGTGCCAGCAGTTTCCCCATGACAGGGAAGGGTGCTGAAGCTTTCTTT
-	TRBV5-1	TRBJ2-7	TRBD1	CASSMTGGSYEQYF	TGCGCCAGCAGCATGACAGGGGGGTCCTACGAGCAGTACTTC
-	TRBV28	TRBJ1-6	-	CASSLLSGADNSPLHF	TGTGCCAGCAGTTTACTGTCAGGGGCCGATAATTCACCCCTCCACTTT
-	TRBV28	TRBJ2-5	TRBD2	CASSPTIAGGLHGTQYF	TGTGCCAGCAGTCCCACCATAGCGGGGGGGCTTCACGGGACCCAGTACTTC
once	TRBV21-1	TRBJ1-4	-	CASSKSRDMEKLFF	TGTGCCAGCAGCAAAAGCCGGGACATGGAAAAACTGTTTTTT
-	TRBV15	TRBJ1-6	-	CATSRDRQYPLHF	TGTGCCACCAGCAGAGATAGACAGTATCCCCTCCACTTT
-	TRBV30	TRBJ2-7	-	CAWTSLARMKQYF	TGTGCCTGGACATCGCTAGCTAGGATGAAGCAGTACTTC
once	TRBV28	TRBJ2-5	-	CASSQQRYQETQYF	TGTGCCAGCAGCCAACAGCGGTACCAAGAGACCCAGTACTTC
few	TRBV18	TRBJ2-7	-	CASSSEAHSYEQYF	TGTGCCAGCTCATCGGAAGCTCACTCCTACGAGCAGTACTTC
-	TRBV11-2	TRBJ2-7	-	CASSGNTGYYEQYF	TGTGCCAGCAGCGGGAATACAGGTTACTACGAGCAGTACTTC
-	TRBV6-6	TRBJ1-5	-	CASSYGRAPGTQPQHF	TGTGCCAGCAGCTATGGACGGGCCCCTGGGACTCAGCCCCAGCATTTT
-	TRBV12-3/TRBV12-4	TRBJ2-2	-	CASSFRNGELFF	TGTGCCAGCAGTTTCAGAAACGGGGAGCTGTTTTTT
few	TRBV3-1/TRBV3-2	TRBJ1-1	-	CASTTSVGGTEAFF	TGTGCCAGCACCACAAGTGTAGGGGGTACTGAAGCTTTCTTT
-	TRBV27	TRBJ1-6	TRBD1	CASRFFVGQGYNSPLHF	TGTGCCAGCCGTTTCTTCGTGGGACAGGGGTATAATTCACCCCTCCACTTT
few	TRBV30	TRBJ1-2	TRBD1	CAWSVSGSGGRGYTF	TGTGCCTGGAGTGTATCTGGGTCAGGGGGTCGTGGCTACACCTTC
-	TRBV19	TRBJ1-2	-	CASSIFDGTIHGYTF	TGTGCCAGTAGTATCTTTGACGGAACAATCCATGGCTACACCTTC
-	TRBV28	TRBJ2-3	-	CASSLPLQTTPQYF	TGTGCCAGCAGTTTGCCCTTACAGACAACGCCGCAGTATTTT
-	TRBV12-3/TRBV12-4	TRBJ2-3	-	CASSAQRTDTQYF	TGTGCCAGCAGTGCCCAGCGCACAGATACGCAGTATTTT
-	TRBV5-4	TRBJ2-7	TRBD1	CASSLIGTGNEQYF	TGTGCCAGCAGCTTGATCGGGACAGGGAACGAGCAGTACTTC
-	TRBV5-5	TRBJ2-1	-	CASRATGYSYNEQFF	TGTGCCAGCAGAGCGACGGGGTACTCCTACAATGAGCAGTTCTTC
-	TRBV5-1	TRBJ1-6	TRBD1	CASSPTGTGAGINSPLHF	TGCGCCAGCAGCCCCACCGGGACAGGGGCTGGGATTAATTCACCCCTCCACTTT
-	TRBV27	TRBJ1-1	TRBD1	CASRRQGAPGNTEAFF	TGTGCCAGCAGACGACAGGGCGCGCCGGGGAACACTGAAGCTTTCTTT
-	TRBV5-4	TRBJ1-2	TRBD1	CASSPGQDGANYGYTF	TGTGCCAGCAGTCCGGGACAGGATGGGGCGAACTATGGCTACACCTTC
-	TRBV10-3	TRBJ2-7	-	CAISVTQGSYEQYF	TGTGCCATCAGTGTGACTCAGGGATCCTACGAGCAGTACTTC
-	TRBV6-5	TRBJ2-5	-	CASSPPGRHQETQYF	TGTGCCAGCAGTCCCCCCGGCAGGCACCAAGAGACCCAGTACTTC
once	TRBV4-3	TRBJ1-4	TRBD1	CASSLGQGGRKLFF	TGCGCCAGCAGCCTCGGACAGGGGGGAAGAAAACTGTTTTTT
-	TRBV5-1	TRBJ1-1	-	CASSLSLGNTEAFF	TGCGCCAGCAGCTTGTCTCTAGGAAACACTGAAGCTTTCTTT